This T cell receptor (beta chain) is from a study of blood T cell repertoires in COVID-19 (dated by TCRdb to about 2020). Background on the whole study: Collaborator samples came from the United States, Italy and Spain and covered acute and convalescent phases of COVID-19. The prospective study material was composed of cDNA or gDNA derived from T cells, B-cell-depleted T cells, or PBMCs. Subjects who had been exposed to COVID-19, were actively infected with it, or had recovered from it provided the deeply sampled blood TCRbeta repertoires that made up the dataset. The repertoires were made available in a free public database intended to serve as a resource for research on the immune response to SARS-CoV-2. The samples were drawn from two sources: the first 160 participants of the ongoing ImmuneRACE study, and about 1,300 subjects contributed by 6 global collaborators. A de-identified subject ID, COVID-19 status, age in years and sex were almost always included in the sample metadata. Where available, HLA class I and class II types were taken from metadata supplied by the sample provider and were not determined by assay-based typing. Study-level results and caveats: How much clinical and demographic metadata was included differed by source and by participant, and the metadata was provided uncurated.

As concerns this clone: Its binding antigen is unknown. Per-base quality was not reported, and no clone a single base away is much larger than it.

The immunoSEQ Assay, a bias-controlled multiplex PCR, was used to amplify TCRbeta CDR3 regions from genomic DNA. The original pipeline was this. The number of nucleated cells in each sample was estimated from the amplification of reference gene primers within the assay. To quantify the absolute abundance of each unique TCRbeta CDR3 rearrangement, sequence reads were collapsed and filtered. For each sample, productive Simpson clonality was calculated as the square root of Simpson's diversity index over productive rearrangements. TCRdb carries this immuneACCESS record with in-frame sequences only. Its versions omit some clonotypes, under half of them owing to an unresolved V gene in the studies checked, with the rest unexplained. The V and J calls and clone size are taken from that table; D and trimming were inferred from the DNA. This sample is represented by 65,000 or so clones; over 80% of them were singletons. About a tenth of the sample comes from the top ten.

In Seattle, one collaborating source enrolled patients while the infection was active and tracked those patients longitudinally over the course of disease. Whole blood was collected in K2EDTA tubes by collaborating institutions according to the institutions' own protocols. For TCRbeta analysis, collaborators shipped samples as frozen whole blood, isolated PBMCs, or DNA extracted from either of those sample types. The germline V gene encodes CDR1 KGHSH and CDR2 LQKENI. V sheds 0 bases and J sheds 2 bases, leaving 7 bases between their ends. The CDR3 runs 14 amino acids, cysteine and phenylalanine included. Just CDR3 DNA is preserved here, 42 bases in frame from base 1.

The chain uses TRBV18 and TRBJ1-2, with an unclear D gene assignment. Input material: peripheral blood. The origin of this receptor is a man aged 25 to 45 with COVID-19, enrolled during active disease. The CDR3 corresponds to CASSPPERNYGYTF. The nucleotide sequence is given as TGTGCCAGCTCACCACCGGAGAGAAACTATGGCTACACCTTC.